Below are 8 T cell receptor beta chains sequenced from a single sample in a study of cytomegalovirus exposure and HLA in healthy donors. PCR involved 60 Vbeta and 13 Jbeta primers. Assay: immunoSEQ multiplex PCR; the TCRdb copy retains only in-frame clones and omits some. This sample has roughly 180,000 clones, with roughly 80% found just once. Specimen: PBMCs. Receptor source: a woman under 30 in good health and CMV-seronegative.

The chain has TRBV9 and TRBJ1-3; D is undetermined. From germline, CDR1 is SGDLS and CDR2 YYNGEE. The CDR3 contains 15 residues. The V end was cut by 3 bases, the J end by 1 base, with 11 bases between. Here the CDR3 DNA reads TGTGCCAGCAGCGCCCAAGGAGGATCTGGAAACACCATATATTTT. This sequence encodes CASSAQGGSGNTIYF.

This chain links TRBV6-6 with TRBJ2-1; D is uncertain. CDR1 is MNHNY and CDR2 is SVGAGI in the germline V gene (reference sequence). Trimming stripped 3 bases from V and 2 bases from J, with 14 bases between. The CDR3 is 16 amino acids. The CDR3 coding sequence is TGTGCCAGCAGTTATCGGTCCACCCCCCCCTACAATGAGCAGTTCTTC. It encodes CASSYRSTPPYNEQFF.

This chain joins TRBV19 and TRBJ2-5; 8 bases are a match to TRBD1. The germline V gene encodes CDR1 LNHDA and CDR2 SQIVND (reference sequence). The CDR3 covers 16 residues. J was trimmed by 2 bases and V by 4 bases; bases with no gene match: 9. CDR3 sequence reads: CASSSPGQAIQETQYF. CDR3 bases: TGTGCCAGTAGTAGCCCGGGACAGGCGATACAAGAGACCCAGTACTTC.

The chain has TRBV7-2 and TRBJ1-6; no firm D call. V lost 6 bases and J lost 13, with 28 bases in between. Per germline, CDR1 SGHTA and CDR2 FQGNSA. The CDR3 contains 17 residues. CDR3 sequence: CASSFDPGLQEKSPLHF. CDR3 DNA sequence: TGTGCCAGCAGTTTTGATCCGGGTCTACAAGAGAAATCGCCCCTCCACTTT. Full variable domain (outside the CDR3, taken from reference TRBV7-2 and TRBJ1-6): GAGVSQSPSNKVTEKGKDVELRCDPISGHTALYWYRQSLGQGLEFLIYFQGNSAPDKSGLPSDRFSAERTGGSVSTLTIQRTQQEDSAVYLCASSFDPGLQEKSPLHFGNGTRLTVT.

The chain recombines TRBV7-9 with TRBJ2-3; TRBD2 might be the D (6 bases). Germline V CDR1 and CDR2: SEHNR, FQNEAQ (reference sequence). The CDR3 runs to 19 residues. V gave up 2 bases and J gave up 5 bases, with 26 bases separating them. In DNA, the CDR3 is TGTGCCAGCAGCTTAACCCCCTTCGGTACTAGCTTTAGTGGAGATACGCAGTATTTT. Its protein product is CASSLTPFGTSFSGDTQYF.

This chain connects TRBV5-4 to TRBJ2-7; tentative D call: TRBD1 (6 bases). Per the germline V gene, CDR1 is SGHNT and CDR2 is YYREEE (reference sequence). The CDR3 covers 15 residues. V gave up 0 bases and J gave up 7 bases, with 17 bases separating them. In DNA, the CDR3 is TGTGCCAGCAGCTTGGGGGGCGCAGGGGTTGAAGAGCAGTACTTC. Its protein is CASSLGGAGVEEQYF.

This chain joins TRBV28 and TRBJ2-7; the match to TRBD1 covers 7 bases. The CDR3 runs 14 residues. Germline values: CDR1 MDHEN, CDR2 SYDVKM. V was clipped by 2 bases and J by 3 bases; unmatched bases: 4. The chain's CDR3 is CASSLRQGYYEQYF. In nucleotides, the CDR3 is TGTGCCAGCAGTTTAAGACAGGGCTACTACGAGCAGTACTTC. The full variable domain, with the rest looked up from reference TRBV28 and TRBJ2-7, is DVKVTQSSRYLVKRTGEKVFLECVQDMDHENMFWYRQDPGLGLRLIYFSYDVKMKEKGDIPEGYSVSREKKERFSLILESASTNQTSMYLCASSLRQGYYEQYFGPGTRLTVT.

This sequence joins TRBV9 and TRBJ1-5; a possible D gene is TRBD1 (5 bases). Trimming shortened V by 0 bases and J by 3 bases, and 10 bases separated the two germline ends. Looked up from germline, CDR1 is SGDLS and CDR2 is YYNGEE. This CDR3 spans 15 amino acids. CDR3 sequence: CASSVGSGNNQPQHF. The CDR3 nucleotides are TGTGCCAGCAGCGTAGGGTCAGGGAACAATCAGCCCCAGCATTTT.